The 13 T cell receptor beta chains reported below all come from one sample, sequenced in a study of T cell repertoires in cytomegalovirus infection. TCRdb itself ran the reads through MiXCR, one entry per CDR3 protein. Of around 190,000 distinct CDR3 sequences listed, roughly 14% are singletons. The specimen was PBMCs. These receptors were obtained from a human donor in good health (CMV status not recorded). Some clones in this sample may be carry-over from other donors' samples.

Concerning this clonotype itself: A much larger clonotype is one base distant, so this may be a read error. This chain connects TRBV2 to TRBJ2-3; tentatively, D is TRBD2 (6 bases). From germline, CDR1 is SNHLY and CDR2 FYNNEI. There are 16 residues in the CDR3. Trimming removed 6 bases at V and 3 bases at J, with 19 bases between. This CDR3 is CASSLRTSRFTDTQYF. In DNA, the CDR3 is TGTGCCAGCAGCCTCCGCACTAGCAGGTTTACAGATACGCAGTATTTT.

The sample holds a few counts of this clonotype. The V and J genes are TRBV5-1 and TRBJ1-6; 7 nucleotides agree with TRBD1. Germline V gives CDR1 SGHRS, CDR2 YFSETQ. The junction had 7 bases not matched to a gene; V was cut back by 3 bases and J by 10 bases. The length of the CDR3 is 14 residues. CDR3 region: CASSSDRVVSPLHF. CDR3 coding DNA: TGCGCCAGCAGCTCCGACAGGGTGGTCTCACCCCTCCACTTT.

As for this clonotype: This may come from a read error, since a much larger clone is one base off. The V gene is TRBV20-1, the J gene TRBJ1-2; no clear D gene. The germline CDR1 and CDR2 sequences are DFQATT and SNEGSKA (reference sequence). This CDR3 is 16 amino acids long. CDR3 bases: TGCAGTGTTAGAGTCCCCTGGACCGGAGCGATGTATGGCTACACCTTC. This gives the protein CSVRVPWTGAMYGYTF.

This clonotype was counted a few times. The V call is TRBV19, the J call TRBJ1-3; 7 bases fit TRBD1. Per germline, CDR1 LNHDA and CDR2 SQIVND (reference sequence). This CDR3 has 18 residues. V was clipped by 5 bases and J by 1 base; unmatched bases: 14. This chain's CDR3 is CASSLMAGQPGSGNTIYF. CDR3 DNA: TGTGCCAGTAGTCTGATGGCGGGACAGCCTGGATCTGGAAACACCATATATTTT.

The J gene is TRBJ1-2, the V gene TRBV29-1, with D possibly matching TRBD1 (6 bases). Trimming shortened V by 4 bases and J by 4 bases, and 16 bases separated the two germline ends. The CDR3 runs 14 residues. Germline CDR1 and CDR2: SQVTM and ANQGSEA. CDR3 sequence reads: CSVGPPTGLYGYTF. The CDR3 DNA sequence: TGCAGCGTTGGCCCCCCGACAGGCCTCTATGGCTACACCTTC.

This clonotype appeared many times. This CDR3 is CASSQERGGQETQYF. Written as DNA, the CDR3 is TGTGCCAGCAGCCAAGAGCGGGGGGGCCAAGAGACCCAGTACTTC. This chain joins TRBV4-2 and TRBJ2-5; 9 bases are a match to TRBD2. CDR3 length: 15 amino acids. Germline-derived CDR1 and CDR2 are LGHNA and YNFKEQ. V was clipped by 0 bases and J by 1 base; unmatched bases: 0.

This clonotype was observed many times. This chain connects TRBV7-8 to TRBJ2-1; D is unresolved. This CDR3 comprises 15 residues. Trimming cost V 8 bases and J 0 bases, with 14 bases left between them. The germline V gene encodes CDR1 SGHVS and CDR2 FQNEAQ. The CDR3 sequence: CASFPVVSSYNEQFF. The CDR3 DNA sequence: TGTGCCAGCTTTCCTGTGGTTAGCTCCTACAATGAGCAGTTCTTC.

The rearrangement uses TRBV14 and TRBJ1-1; 9 bases align to TRBD1. Germline loops: CDR1 SGHDN, CDR2 FVKESK. The CDR3 covers 16 residues. The ends lost 5 bases at V and 4 bases at J; junction bases unmatched: 11. CDR3 sequence: CASSAHRGRVRTEAFF. CDR3 nucleotides: TGTGCCAGCAGCGCACACAGGGGGCGCGTCCGCACTGAAGCTTTCTTT.

This clonotype appeared a few times. The V and J genes are TRBV7-8 and TRBJ2-1, with 9 nucleotides matching TRBD1. J was trimmed by 4 bases and V by 5 bases; bases with no gene match: 6. The CDR3 contains 15 residues. Germline values: CDR1 SGHVS, CDR2 FQNEAQ. For the CDR3, the DNA is TGTGCCAGCAGCCTTAACAGGGGGCCTTACAATGAGCAGTTCTTC. Its translation is CASSLNRGPYNEQFF.

This clonotype showed up many times. Here the CDR3 DNA reads TGTGCCAGCAGCTCAAGCGGGAGAATCGGAGAGCAGTACTTC. This codes for CASSSSGRIGEQYF. The chain uses TRBV7-2 and TRBJ2-7; TRBD2 aligns across 8 bases. The germline CDR1 and CDR2 sequences are SGHTA and FQGNSA. V shed 4 bases, J shed 7 bases, and the junction held 9 bases outside the gene matches. The CDR3 covers 14 residues. The full variable domain, in which reference TRBV7-2 and TRBJ2-7 provide the parts outside the CDR3, is GAGVSQSPSNKVTEKGKDVELRCDPISGHTALYWYRQSLGQGLEFLIYFQGNSAPDKSGLPSDRFSAERTGGSVSTLTIQRTQQEDSAVYLCASSSSGRIGEQYFGPGTRLTVT.

This clonotype was found many times. The chain uses TRBV19 and TRBJ2-5; unclear D gene. Germline V gene data show CDR1 as LNHDA and CDR2 as SQIVND (reference sequence). This CDR3 contains 14 residues. The V end lost 2 bases, the J end lost 5 bases, and 12 bases lay between the germline ends. CDR3 nucleotide sequence: TGTGCCAGTAGTATAAGTATTAGCTCGGAGACCCAGTACTTC. It codes for CASSISISSETQYF.

This clonotype was counted ten times or more. The chain carries TRBV19 and TRBJ2-3; 7 bases are a match to TRBD2. The V gene's germline CDR1 is LNHDA and CDR2 SQIVND (reference sequence). This CDR3 is built from 15 residues. Trimming cost V 6 bases and J 10 bases; bases outside gene matches: 16. CDR3 in DNA: TGTGCCAGTAGAAATGGCGGGGGTCCGTCTGGCCCGCAGTATTTT. Translated: CASRNGGGPSGPQYF.

This clonotype appeared a few times. The V gene is TRBV11-1, the J gene TRBJ1-1, with D possibly matching TRBD1 (5 bases). This CDR3 region has 15 residues. Germline loops: CDR1 SGHAT, CDR2 FQDESV (reference sequence). V lost 5 bases and J lost 6, with 19 bases in between. The CDR3 sequence is CASSLRQNTAAEAFF. The CDR3 DNA reads as TGTGCCAGCAGCCTCCGACAGAACACAGCGGCTGAAGCTTTCTTT.